This T cell receptor beta chain comes out of a study of T cells after yellow fever vaccination. Study outcomes and limitations: Clones that expanded after primary vaccination mostly reappeared after the booster (nearly 98% CD4, approximately 85% CD8).

Researchers made TCR cDNA using 5'RACE template switching, and this step added a universal primer site and UMIs. From the 5' RACE reads, TCRdb called clonotypes with MiXCR, one entry per CDR3 protein. The sample includes more than 300,000 distinct CDR3 sequences, about 10% seen only once; the top ten take 2.5% to 4%. The CDR3 has 14 amino acids. V was cut by 7 bases and J by 1 base, with 13 bases left in between. Germline CDR1 MNHEY, CDR2 SMNVEV (reference sequence). This clonotype was seen a few times. Its antigen is unknown. Specimen: CD4+ T cells sorted from PBMCs, collected 45 days after the yellow fever booster vaccination. The clonotype comes from a man between 18 and 29 years old who received the YFV17D yellow fever vaccine. V usage is TRBV27 and J usage is TRBJ2-5; D is unresolved. This CDR3 reads CASTPDGSQETQYF. In nucleotides, the CDR3 is TGTGCCAGCACTCCGGACGGATCCCAAGAGACCCAGTACTTC.